The clone carrying this TCR beta chain was found a few times. Libraries were prepared by immunoSEQ multiplex PCR; TCRdb keeps only in-frame clonotypes and omits some of them. The sample holds about 180,000 clones, 90% to 95% seen once. The data derive from a study of T cell responses to AZD1222 COVID-19 vaccine. The sequencing here drew on peripheral blood, taken on day 0 of AZD1222 vaccination. The clonotype originates from an adult in good health.

The CDR3: CASSAGQNTEAFF. CDR3 nucleotide sequence: TGTGCCAGCAGTGCGGGACAGAACACTGAAGCTTTCTTT. The chain joins TRBV2 to TRBJ1-1; tentatively, D is TRBD1 (6 bases). CDR3 length: 13 residues. Germline V lookup: CDR1 SNHLY, CDR2 FYNNEI. With 4 bases removed from V and 1 base from J, the gap between germline ends came to 7 bases.